Shown below are 21 T cell receptor beta chains from a single sample sequenced in a study of blood T cell repertoires in COVID-19. The protocol was immunoSEQ multiplex PCR, while the TCRdb copy is restricted to in-frame clones and leaves out a portion. Here the sample spans approximately 93,000 clones, 85% to 90% being singletons. The sequenced material came from peripheral blood. The receptors stem from a man in his fifties with COVID-19, enrolled during active disease.

This chain connects TRBV24-1 to TRBJ2-3; TRBD1 agrees at 10 bases. Trimming removed 3 bases from V and 6 bases from J; junction bases left unmatched: 5. This CDR3 contains 15 residues. Germline V gene sequence: CDR1 KGHDR, CDR2 SFDVKD. Here the CDR3 reads CATSDRRTGGDTQYF. Written as DNA, the CDR3 is TGTGCCACCAGTGATAGAAGGACAGGGGGGGATACGCAGTATTTT.

This clone appeared a single time. The chain has TRBV6-5 and TRBJ1-2, with a tentative D call TRBD1 (6 bases). The CDR3 runs to 12 residues. Between the trimmed V and J ends, which lost 5 bases and 4 bases, there was a span of 8 bases. Germline lookup yields CDR1 MNHEY and CDR2 SVGAGI. The CDR3 DNA reads TGTGCCAGCAGTCTGGACAGCTATGGCTACACCTTC. Its translation: CASSLDSYGYTF.

The chain uses TRBV27 and TRBJ2-7, with 7 bases identical to TRBD1. V shed 5 bases, J shed 3 bases, and the junction held 7 bases outside the gene matches. The CDR3 sequence is 14 residues long. The germline gives CDR1 MNHEY, CDR2 SMNVEV (reference sequence). The CDR3 DNA reads as TGTGCCAGCAGTCCTTCGACAGGGTTCTACGAGCAGTACTTC. This codes for CASSPSTGFYEQYF.

The V call is TRBV15, the J call TRBJ2-1; D possibly corresponds to TRBD2 (6 bases). CDR1 is LNHNV, CDR2 YYDKDF, per germline (reference sequence). The CDR3 has 16 amino acids. Trimming shortened V by 3 bases and J by 3 bases, and 15 bases separated the two germline ends. The CDR3 DNA sequence: TGTGCCACCAGCAGGGCCAGCGGGTCCCTCTACAATGAGCAGTTCTTC. Its protein product is CATSRASGSLYNEQFF.

V and J are TRBV2 and TRBJ2-7, with TRBD2 as a possible D gene (5 bases). The CDR3 runs 12 residues. Per the germline V gene, CDR1 is SNHLY and CDR2 is FYNNEI. V lost 7 bases to trimming and J lost 6 bases, with 13 bases between them. Written as DNA, the CDR3 is TGTGCCAGCACTGAGGGAGTAACCGAGCAGTACTTC. Translating it yields CASTEGVTEQYF.

The DNA of the CDR3 is TGTGCCGCAGACTCCAGGACAGGGAATCGCAATGAGCAGTTCTTC. Its protein is CAADSRTGNRNEQFF. The chain combines TRBV2 with TRBJ2-1, with 8 nucleotides matching TRBD1. The CDR3 sequence is 15 residues long. In germline, CDR1 is SNHLY, CDR2 FYNNEI. J was trimmed by 6 bases and V by 11 bases; bases with no gene match: 15.

V gene TRBV6-2 or TRBV6-3 combines with J gene TRBJ2-2, with 8 positions matching TRBD2. Per the germline V gene, CDR1 is MNHEY and CDR2 is SVGEGT. The CDR3 is 18 amino acids. Trimming cost V 0 bases and J 0 bases; bases outside gene matches: 6. The chain's CDR3 is CASSYSPGLGTNTGELFF. In DNA, the CDR3 is TGTGCCAGCAGTTACTCGCCGGGACTAGGGACGAACACCGGGGAGCTGTTTTTT.

This clone was picked up one time. The CDR3 loop reads CASSFGRTGGATDTQYF. DNA of the CDR3: TGTGCCAGCAGCTTTGGGCGTACAGGGGGCGCAACAGATACGCAGTATTTT. The rearrangement uses TRBV7-2 and TRBJ2-3; 9 positions agree with TRBD1. This CDR3 is 17 amino acids long. V lost 3 bases, J lost 3 bases, and 10 bases stayed unmatched. Germline lookup yields CDR1 SGHTA and CDR2 FQGNSA.

The V and J genes are TRBV28 and TRBJ2-7, with TRBD1 matching over 7 bases. Germline CDR1 MDHEN, CDR2 SYDVKM. The CDR3 totals 14 residues. The trim removed 6 bases at V and 3 bases at J, leaving 8 bases unmatched. CDR3 sequence (DNA): TGTGCCAGCAGCCCGCGGACAGGCGACTACGAGCAGTACTTC. Its translation is CASSPRTGDYEQYF.

The chain uses TRBV5-6 and TRBJ1-2, with D perhaps TRBD1 (5 bases). Germline V gives CDR1 SGHDT, CDR2 YYEEEE. Deletions cut 1 base from V and 4 bases from J, with 14 bases between. CDR3 length: 15 amino acids. This CDR3 is CASSLMIDSGYGYTF. DNA of the CDR3: TGTGCCAGCAGCTTGATGATTGACAGTGGCTATGGCTACACCTTC.

The rearrangement links TRBV11-2 to TRBJ2-1; D is possibly TRBD1 (5 bases). Germline V lookup: CDR1 SGHAT, CDR2 FQNNGV. The CDR3 sequence is 12 residues long. V lost 4 bases and J 7 bases, leaving 8 bases between the germline ends. The CDR3 DNA is TGTGCCAGCAGCTCCCAGGGTAATGAGCAGTTCTTC. Translated: CASSSQGNEQFF.

The CDR3 reads CASSGLGGETEAFF. DNA of the CDR3: TGTGCCAGCAGCGGGCTAGGGGGGGAGACTGAAGCTTTCTTT. V is TRBV3-1 (or the pseudogene TRBV3-2) and J is TRBJ1-1, with D maybe TRBD1 (6 bases). V lost 5 bases to trimming and J lost 5 bases, with 15 bases between them. CDR3 length equals 14 residues. Germline CDR1 reads LGHDT; CDR2 reads YNNKEL (reference sequence).

On this clone: The junction does not match germline at one end; this may be a read error. V is TRBV9 and J is TRBJ1-6, with 10 bases identical to TRBD1. The CDR3 contains 16 residues. In germline, CDR1 is SGDLS, CDR2 YYNGEE. The DNA for the CDR3 is TGTACCAGTACCCCGGGACAGGGGCCGGGAAATTCACCCCTCCACTTT. Protein product: CTSTPGQGPGNSPLHF.

The chain employs TRBV11-2 and TRBJ1-6; D unclear. Germline V gene data show CDR1 as SGHAT and CDR2 as FQNNGV. V lost 1 base to trimming and J lost 3 bases, with 10 bases between them. The CDR3 has 16 residues. The CDR3 reads CASSLVRGSYNSPLHF. The CDR3 DNA is TGTGCCAGCAGCTTAGTTAGAGGGAGCTATAATTCACCCCTCCACTTT. Drawing the rest from reference TRBV11-2 and TRBJ1-6, the complete variable domain is EAGVAQSPRYKIIEKRQSVAFWCNPISGHATLYWYQQILGQGPKLLIQFQNNGVVDDSQLPKDRFSAERLKGVDSTLKIQPAKLEDSAVYLCASSLVRGSYNSPLHFGNGTRLTVT.

The rearrangement uses TRBV7-9 and TRBJ2-4; D may be TRBD2 (8 bases). CDR3 length: 16 residues. V gave up 5 bases and J gave up 7 bases, with 21 bases separating them. Germline CDR1 SEHNR, CDR2 FQNEAQ (reference sequence). The CDR3 DNA sequence: TGTGCCAGCAGCCATAGCGGGGCTCCCAGGGGGAACATTCAGTACTTC. Its translation is CASSHSGAPRGNIQYF. Together with reference TRBV7-9 and TRBJ2-4, the CDR3 gives the full variable domain: DTGVSQNPRHKITKRGQNVTFRCDPISEHNRLYWYRQTLGQGPEFLTYFQNEAQLEKSRLLSDRFSAERPKGSFSTLEIQRTEQGDSAMYLCASSHSGAPRGNIQYFGAGTRLSVL.

As DNA, the CDR3 is TGTGCCTTGACGGGACTGTGGTTTCAGCCCCAGCATTTT. This codes for CALTGLWFQPQHF. The rearrangement uses TRBV7-9 and TRBJ1-5; weak D call: TRBD1 (5 bases). The CDR3 loop spans 13 amino acids. CDR1 is SEHNR and CDR2 is FQNEAQ in the germline V gene (reference sequence). Trimming took 11 bases from V and 6 from J, leaving 17 bases between them. Looking up the rest from reference TRBV7-9 and TRBJ1-5 gives the full variable domain: DTGVSQNPRHKITKRGQNVTFRCDPISEHNRLYWYRQTLGQGPEFLTYFQNEAQLEKSRLLSDRFSAERPKGSFSTLEIQRTEQGDSAMYLCALTGLWFQPQHFGDGTRLSIL.

The chain employs TRBV5-4 and TRBJ2-7, with 13 bases lining up with TRBD2. Germline CDR1 reads SGHNT; CDR2 reads YYREEE (reference sequence). The CDR3 covers 16 residues. V dropped 2 bases and J dropped 6; count of bases not matched to a gene: 8. In DNA form, the CDR3 reads TGTGCCAGCAGCTTCCAACTAGCGGGGGGGCCCGCCGAGCAGTACTTC. Protein: CASSFQLAGGPAEQYF.

V is TRBV2 and J is TRBJ1-5; TRBD1 aligns across 9 bases. The germline gives CDR1 SNHLY, CDR2 FYNNEI. This CDR3 is built from 14 residues. Unmatched junction bases numbered 4, after V lost 4 bases and J lost 6 bases. The CDR3 bases are TGTGCCAGCAGTGCCCGGACAGGGGTTCAGCCCCAGCATTTT. This codes for CASSARTGVQPQHF.

The V call is TRBV6-2 or TRBV6-3, the J call TRBJ1-5, with 7 bases that match TRBD1. J lost 2 bases, V lost 5 bases, and 9 bases had no gene match. The CDR3 totals 16 residues. Germline V gives CDR1 MNHEY, CDR2 SVGEGT. This CDR3 reads CASSLTRGRGNQPQHF. The CDR3 nucleotides read TGTGCCAGCAGTCTGACTAGGGGGCGGGGCAATCAGCCCCAGCATTTT.

The rearrangement joins TRBV30 to TRBJ1-4, with D unclear. The V end lost 7 bases, the J end lost 0 bases, and 6 bases lay between the germline ends. CDR3 length: 12 amino acids. Germline V lookup: CDR1 GTSNPN, CDR2 SVGIG (reference sequence). The CDR3 loop is CASVTTNEKLFF. CDR3 sequence (DNA): TGTGCCTCCGTTACAACTAATGAAAAACTGTTTTTT.

A single count supports this clone. The rearrangement uses TRBV9 and TRBJ1-6; no clear D. This CDR3 is 15 amino acids long. CDR1 SGDLS and CDR2 YYNGEE come from the germline V gene. Trimming cost V 4 bases and J 7 bases, with 15 bases left between them. CDR3 sequence: CASSPREGDNSPLHF. CDR3 DNA: TGTGCCAGCAGCCCCCGGGAGGGTGACAATTCACCCCTCCACTTT.